The subject of this entry is one TCR beta chain. This clonotype was observed many times. Its antigen is unknown. No base quality values were provided; no much bigger clone lies one nucleotide off. The data were obtained in a study of spatial heterogeneity in lung cancer (dated by TCRdb to 2018 to 2020). Regarding the complete study: Beta-chain transcripts were consistently detected in greater numbers than alpha-chain transcripts, which likely reflects a higher abundance of beta-chain transcripts. TCR transcript counts in tumor regions correlated strongly with a T cell transcriptional module score from matched bulk RNA-seq. In the raw uncorrected reads, each unique combination of TCR and UMI appeared on average more than ten times. In non-small cell lung cancer, the study made a quantitative comparison of TCR alpha and beta repertoires among multiple tumor regions, matched nontumor lung and blood. The study linked features of the TCR repertoire to counts of nonsynonymous mutations, which were determined by whole-exome sequencing of tumor tissue. At surgery, some 200 tumor regions, 64 matched nontumor lung samples and 56 PBMC samples were TCR-sequenced for both alpha and beta chains.

According to the study, the label for this sample's time point signals: sample taken at primary tumor resection. Samples were obtained from approximately 76 patients with early-stage, untreated non-small cell lung cancer from the lung TRACERx cohort. For TCR sequencing, whole RNA was extracted from tumor and nontumor lung tissue, or from cryopreserved PBMC samples, and no cell sorting was done. Patients were selected for TCR sequencing only if sufficient RNA was available from at least two tumor regions. Tumor and adjacent nontumor lung specimens were reviewed by a lung pathologist before selection. What the research found in general, with its limitations: The number of expanded intratumoral alpha and beta TCRs correlated with the tumor nonsynonymous mutation count. The count of ubiquitous expanded TCRs correlated with the count of ubiquitous nonsynonymous mutations, and the count of regional expanded TCRs correlated with the count of regional nonsynonymous mutations. Additional single-cell paired TCR alpha and beta sequencing was considered necessary to confirm, at a functional level, the hypothesis that regional TCRs recognize regional mutations. Estimated TCR-seq coverage of tumor T cells was only 7% to 8.5% for alpha chains and roughly 12% for beta chains.

The library was obtained by 5' RACE. Data came from a NextSeq 500. The TCR library protocol attached a unique molecular identifier to each TCR cDNA molecule to allow correction of PCR and sequencing errors. In the original analysis: Decombinator tools were used for TCR identification, UMI-based error correction and CDR3 extraction. Expanded TCRs were defined as those above a frequency of 2 per 1,000, corresponding to the top 1% of the tumor frequency distribution. Expanded tumor TCRs statistically deemed absent (corrected P<0.05) from at least one tumor region were classed as regional, and all other expanded tumor TCRs were classed as ubiquitous. Renyi diversity was computed with the R vegan package after each repertoire had been subsampled 100 times to 5,000 TCRs. CDR3 similarity networks were built from amino acid triplet string-kernel similarity, connecting CDR3s with pairwise similarity above 0.82. Clones were called with MiXCR by TCRdb after fastp trimmed the public reads at Q25, and only in-frame beta chains were retained. Entries that share a CDR3 protein sequence are merged under the most common genes and DNA. TCRdb's processing, not the authors' own work, is the source of the V and J calls. This sample is represented by some 10,000 distinct CDR3 sequences; 10% to 15% of them were singletons. Clones ranked in the top ten supply roughly 14% of the sample.

The CDR3 has 16 amino acids, counting the end cysteine and phenylalanine. CDR3 DNA only is kept here, 48 bases in frame from base 1. Unmatched junction bases come to 9, with V trimmed by 5 bases and J by 6 bases. The germline V gene sets CDR1 to SNHLY and CDR2 to FYNNEI. Specimen: lung tumor tissue, collected at surgery. This receptor was obtained from a female donor with early-stage non-small cell lung cancer. The rearranged segments are TRBV2 and TRBJ2-2, with 10 bases in between that match TRBD2. CDR3 loop: CASSRSSGSIAGELFF. The DNA reads as follows: TGTGCCAGCAGTCGGTCTAGCGGGAGTATTGCCGGGGAGCTGTTTTTT.